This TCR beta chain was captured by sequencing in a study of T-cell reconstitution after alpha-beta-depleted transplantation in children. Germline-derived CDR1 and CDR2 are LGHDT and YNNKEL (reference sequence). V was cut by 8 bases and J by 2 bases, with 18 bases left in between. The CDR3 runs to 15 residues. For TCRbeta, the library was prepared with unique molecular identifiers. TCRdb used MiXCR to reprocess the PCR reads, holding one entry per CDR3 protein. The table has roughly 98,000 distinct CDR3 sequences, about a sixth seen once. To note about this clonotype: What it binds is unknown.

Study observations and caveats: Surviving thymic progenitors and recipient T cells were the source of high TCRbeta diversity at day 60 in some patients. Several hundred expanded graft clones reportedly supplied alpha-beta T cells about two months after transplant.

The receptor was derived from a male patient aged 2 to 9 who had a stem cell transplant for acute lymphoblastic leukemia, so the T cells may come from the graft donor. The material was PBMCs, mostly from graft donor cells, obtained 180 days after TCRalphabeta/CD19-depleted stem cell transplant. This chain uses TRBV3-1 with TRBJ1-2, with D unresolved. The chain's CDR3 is CASRRSGESNYGYTF. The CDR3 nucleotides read TGTGCCAGCCGAAGAAGTGGGGAGTCAAACTATGGCTACACCTTC.